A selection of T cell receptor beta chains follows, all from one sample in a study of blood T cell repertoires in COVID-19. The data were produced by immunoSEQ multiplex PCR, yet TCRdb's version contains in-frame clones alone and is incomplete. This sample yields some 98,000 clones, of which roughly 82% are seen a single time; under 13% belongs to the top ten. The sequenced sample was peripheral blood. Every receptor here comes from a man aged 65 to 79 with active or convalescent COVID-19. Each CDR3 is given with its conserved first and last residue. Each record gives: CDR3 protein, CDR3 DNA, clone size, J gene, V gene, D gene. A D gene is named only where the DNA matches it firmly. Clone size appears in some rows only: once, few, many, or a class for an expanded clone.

CDR3aa: CASSQGQGFYEQYF; CDR3nt: TGTGCCAGCAGCCAAGGACAGGGTTTCTACGAGCAGTACTTC; abundance: -; j_gene: TRBJ2-7; v_gene: TRBV4-2; d_gene: TRBD1
CDR3aa: CASSVAAARRETQYF; CDR3nt: TGTGCCAGCAGCGTAGCGGCCGCTAGGCGGGAGACCCAGTACTTC; abundance: -; j_gene: TRBJ2-5; v_gene: TRBV9; d_gene: -
CDR3aa: CASSLASGGTGELFF; CDR3nt: TGTGCCAGCAGCTTAGCCAGCGGGGGCACCGGGGAGCTGTTTTTT; abundance: many; j_gene: TRBJ2-2; v_gene: TRBV11-3; d_gene: TRBD2
CDR3aa: CSAPRNTEAFF; CDR3nt: TGCAGTGCCCCCAGGAACACTGAAGCTTTCTTT; abundance: -; j_gene: TRBJ1-1; v_gene: TRBV20-1; d_gene: -
CDR3aa: CASSSHQGAREQYF; CDR3nt: TGTGCCAGCAGCTCTCATCAGGGGGCACGGGAGCAGTACTTC; abundance: -; j_gene: TRBJ2-7; v_gene: TRBV6-5; d_gene: TRBD1
CDR3aa: CASSEKGGSGSPLHF; CDR3nt: TGTGCCAGCAGTGAAAAAGGGGGATCCGGTTCACCCCTCCACTTT; abundance: -; j_gene: TRBJ1-6; v_gene: TRBV6-1; d_gene: -
CDR3aa: CASSLFSGGAGEQYF; CDR3nt: TGTGCCAGCAGCTTGTTTAGCGGGGGGGCAGGTGAGCAGTACTTC; abundance: -; j_gene: TRBJ2-7; v_gene: TRBV7-2; d_gene: TRBD2
CDR3aa: CASSLAGHRFTGANVLTF; CDR3nt: TGTGCCAGCAGCTTAGCGGGTCACAGGTTTACTGGGGCCAACGTCCTGACTTTC; abundance: once; j_gene: TRBJ2-6; v_gene: TRBV7-2; d_gene: -
CDR3aa: CASSSTGQGNSPLHF; CDR3nt: TGCGCCAGCAGCTCAACGGGACAGGGAAATTCACCCCTCCACTTT; abundance: -; j_gene: TRBJ1-6; v_gene: TRBV5-1; d_gene: TRBD1
CDR3aa: CASSQKRGTASGGQETQYF; CDR3nt: TGCGCCAGCAGCCAAAAGAGAGGGACGGCTAGCGGGGGCCAAGAGACCCAGTACTTC; abundance: -; j_gene: TRBJ2-5; v_gene: TRBV4-1; d_gene: TRBD2
CDR3aa: CAWSVSGGYTEAFF; CDR3nt: TGTGCCTGGAGTGTAAGCGGGGGGTACACTGAAGCTTTCTTT; abundance: -; j_gene: TRBJ1-1; v_gene: TRBV30; d_gene: -
CDR3aa: CASSDPPPLGAADTQYF; CDR3nt: TGTGCCAGCAGTGACCCACCTCCTTTGGGGGCGGCAGATACGCAGTATTTT; abundance: -; j_gene: TRBJ2-3; v_gene: TRBV6-4; d_gene: -
CDR3aa: CASSIELAGVHEQFF; CDR3nt: TGTGCCAGTAGTATCGAATTAGCGGGGGTGCATGAGCAGTTCTTC; abundance: once; j_gene: TRBJ2-1; v_gene: TRBV19; d_gene: TRBD2
CDR3aa: CASSFDPQADGRIEVGYTF; CDR3nt: TGTGCCAGCAGTTTCGACCCCCAAGCGGACGGCCGCATTGAGGTTGGCTACACCTTC; abundance: -; j_gene: TRBJ1-2; v_gene: TRBV28; d_gene: -
CDR3aa: CASSFSGGETQYF; CDR3nt: TGTGCCAGCAGCTTTAGCGGGGGAGAGACCCAGTACTTC; abundance: few; j_gene: TRBJ2-5; v_gene: TRBV7-9; d_gene: TRBD2
CDR3aa: CASSRTGTEYNEQFF; CDR3nt: TGTGCCAGCAGCAGAACCGGGACAGAATACAATGAGCAGTTCTTC; abundance: -; j_gene: TRBJ2-1; v_gene: TRBV7-2; d_gene: TRBD1
CDR3aa: CASSQGAFRRGGPDTQYF; CDR3nt: TGTGCCAGCAGCCAAGGGGCGTTTCGGCGGGGGGGCCCTGATACGCAGTATTTT; abundance: once; j_gene: TRBJ2-3; v_gene: TRBV4-2; d_gene: TRBD2
CDR3aa: CASSLGQTLNSPLHF; CDR3nt: TGTGCCAGCAGCCTTGGACAGACTCTTAATTCACCCCTCCACTTT; abundance: -; j_gene: TRBJ1-6; v_gene: TRBV7-9; d_gene: -
CDR3aa: CASSYSTNYEQYF; CDR3nt: TGTGCCAGCAGTTACTCAACAAACTACGAGCAGTACTTC; abundance: -; j_gene: TRBJ2-7; v_gene: TRBV6-6; d_gene: -
CDR3aa: CASSPTRGVGETQYF; CDR3nt: TGTGCCAGCAGCCCAACCCGGGGGGTGGGGGAGACCCAGTACTTC; abundance: -; j_gene: TRBJ2-5; v_gene: TRBV7-2; d_gene: TRBD2
CDR3aa: CASSPGIEHGYTF; CDR3nt: TGTGCCAGCAGTCCAGGGATTGAACATGGCTACACCTTC; abundance: few; j_gene: TRBJ1-2; v_gene: TRBV5-6; d_gene: -
CDR3aa: CASSPPGQGTDEQYF; CDR3nt: TGCGCCAGCAGCCCGCCGGGACAGGGGACGGACGAGCAGTACTTC; abundance: -; j_gene: TRBJ2-7; v_gene: TRBV5-1; d_gene: TRBD1
CDR3aa: CASSYKTGGFAGANVLTF; CDR3nt: TGTGCCAGCAGTTACAAGACAGGGGGCTTTGCTGGGGCCAACGTCCTGACTTTC; abundance: few; j_gene: TRBJ2-6; v_gene: TRBV6-2/TRBV6-3; d_gene: TRBD1
CDR3aa: CASSFEETQYF; CDR3nt: TGCGCCAGCAGCTTCGAAGAGACCCAGTACTTC; abundance: -; j_gene: TRBJ2-5; v_gene: TRBV5-1; d_gene: -
CDR3aa: CAAGSGNTIYF; CDR3nt: TGTGCGGCGGGGTCTGGAAACACCATATATTTT; abundance: -; j_gene: TRBJ1-3; v_gene: TRBV19; d_gene: -
CDR3aa: CASSRPVRQGNNEQYF; CDR3nt: TGTGCCAGCAGCAGGCCCGTCCGACAGGGGAACAACGAGCAGTACTTC; abundance: -; j_gene: TRBJ2-7; v_gene: TRBV7-9; d_gene: TRBD1
CDR3aa: CASSFFRSGNHTFWQFF; CDR3nt: TGTGCCAGCAGCTTCTTTAGATCGGGAAACCATACTTTTTGGCAGTTCTTC; abundance: -; j_gene: TRBJ2-1; v_gene: TRBV11-2; d_gene: -
CDR3aa: CASSQAESFRGSPLHF; CDR3nt: TGTGCCAGCAGCCAAGCCGAATCCTTCAGGGGTTCACCCCTCCACTTT; abundance: -; j_gene: TRBJ1-6; v_gene: TRBV3-1/TRBV3-2; d_gene: -
CDR3aa: CASSDSPRTDTQYF; CDR3nt: TGTGCCAGCAGCGATAGCCCGCGCACAGATACGCAGTATTTT; abundance: -; j_gene: TRBJ2-3; v_gene: TRBV9; d_gene: -
CDR3aa: CASSSYVGQGNGYTF; CDR3nt: TGTGCCAGCAGTAGTTACGTAGGACAGGGAAATGGCTACACCTTC; abundance: -; j_gene: TRBJ1-2; v_gene: TRBV6-5; d_gene: TRBD1
CDR3aa: CASSPRSIIYF; CDR3nt: TGTGCCAGCAGCCCCAGGTCTATCATATATTTT; abundance: once; j_gene: TRBJ1-3; v_gene: TRBV12-3/TRBV12-4; d_gene: -
CDR3aa: CASSSFWAGTGQSNGYTF; CDR3nt: TGTGCCAGCAGCTCGTTTTGGGCTGGGACCGGACAGAGCAATGGCTACACCTTC; abundance: once; j_gene: TRBJ1-2; v_gene: TRBV5-5; d_gene: -
CDR3aa: CASSLRTGRSSEQYF; CDR3nt: TGCGCCAGCAGCCTCCGGACAGGGCGTTCGTCCGAGCAGTACTTC; abundance: -; j_gene: TRBJ2-7; v_gene: TRBV5-1; d_gene: TRBD1
CDR3aa: CASSPDGGAAETQYF; CDR3nt: TGTGCCAGCAGCCCCGACGGGGGGGCCGCCGAGACCCAGTACTTC; abundance: -; j_gene: TRBJ2-5; v_gene: TRBV5-4; d_gene: TRBD2
CDR3aa: CASSSRGAGSTDTQYF; CDR3nt: TGTGCCAGCAGCTCCCGGGGGGCAGGTAGCACAGATACGCAGTATTTT; abundance: -; j_gene: TRBJ2-3; v_gene: TRBV5-5; d_gene: -
CDR3aa: CASKTTGTGEGYTF; CDR3nt: TGTGCCAGCAAGACGACCGGGACAGGGGAAGGCTACACCTTC; abundance: -; j_gene: TRBJ1-2; v_gene: TRBV6-4; d_gene: TRBD1
CDR3aa: CASSLWVPGLASFDTQYF; CDR3nt: TGTGCCAGCAGCTTGTGGGTCCCGGGACTAGCGAGCTTTGATACGCAGTATTTT; abundance: -; j_gene: TRBJ2-3; v_gene: TRBV5-5; d_gene: TRBD2
CDR3aa: CASSYYQGRGPSYEQYF; CDR3nt: TGTGCCAGCAGCTATTACCAGGGCAGGGGCCCTTCCTACGAGCAGTACTTC; abundance: -; j_gene: TRBJ2-7; v_gene: TRBV5-8; d_gene: -
CDR3aa: CASSQAALRTSGGADEQFF; CDR3nt: TGCGCCAGCAGCCAAGCGGCCCTCAGAACTAGCGGGGGGGCCGATGAGCAGTTCTTC; abundance: -; j_gene: TRBJ2-1; v_gene: TRBV4-1; d_gene: TRBD2
CDR3aa: CAGLSGHPNTGELFF; CDR3nt: TGTGCCGGACTATCAGGCCACCCGAACACCGGGGAGCTGTTTTTT; abundance: -; j_gene: TRBJ2-2; v_gene: TRBV30; d_gene: -
CDR3aa: CSVVASSLGGYTF; CDR3nt: TGCAGCGTTGTCGCCTCTTCACTCGGGGGCTACACCTTC; abundance: -; j_gene: TRBJ1-2; v_gene: TRBV29-1; d_gene: -
CDR3aa: CATSRDAGGNTGELFF; CDR3nt: TGTGCCACCAGCAGAGACGCGGGGGGGAACACCGGGGAGCTGTTTTTT; abundance: -; j_gene: TRBJ2-2; v_gene: TRBV15; d_gene: TRBD2